This TCR beta chain comes out of a study of blood T cell repertoires in COVID-19. Overall study context: Samples came from the United States, Italy and Spain, spanning acute and convalescent COVID-19.

Authors' methods: From reference gene primer amplification, estimates of nucleated cell counts were derived. Some clones are missing from TCRdb's copy, which holds only in-frame ones; the method was immunoSEQ multiplex PCR. V, J and clone size derive from that table, while D and trimming were established from the DNA sequence. The sample has roughly 230,000 clones, approximately 92% seen once. The germline CDR1 and CDR2 sequences are MNHEY and SMNVEV (reference sequence). The CDR3 has 14 residues. V lost 5 bases, J lost 6 bases, and 16 bases lay in between. The sample taken for sequencing was peripheral blood. The V call is TRBV27, the J call TRBJ1-2; perhaps TRBD1 as D (6 bases). This TCR was recovered from a woman between 40 and 55 years old who had recovered from COVID-19. DNA of the CDR3: TGTGCCAGCAGTGACGATCGGGGGGCGCATGGCTACACCTTC. Protein product: CASSDDRGAHGYTF.